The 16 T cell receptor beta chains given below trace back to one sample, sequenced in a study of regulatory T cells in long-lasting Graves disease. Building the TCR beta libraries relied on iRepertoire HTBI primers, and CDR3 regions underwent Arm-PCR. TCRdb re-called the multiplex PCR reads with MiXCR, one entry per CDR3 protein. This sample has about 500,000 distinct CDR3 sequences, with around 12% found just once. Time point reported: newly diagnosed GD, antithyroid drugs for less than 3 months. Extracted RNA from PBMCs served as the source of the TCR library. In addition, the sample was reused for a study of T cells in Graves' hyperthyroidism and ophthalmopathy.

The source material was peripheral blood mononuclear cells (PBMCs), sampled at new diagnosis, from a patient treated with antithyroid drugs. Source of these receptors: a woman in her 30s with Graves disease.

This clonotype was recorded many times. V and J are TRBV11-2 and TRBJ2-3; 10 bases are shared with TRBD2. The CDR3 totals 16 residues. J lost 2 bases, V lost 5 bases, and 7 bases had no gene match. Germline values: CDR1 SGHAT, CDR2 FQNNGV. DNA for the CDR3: TGTGCCAGCAGCCGAATAGCGGGGGGATCCACAGATACGCAGTATTTT. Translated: CASSRIAGGSTDTQYF. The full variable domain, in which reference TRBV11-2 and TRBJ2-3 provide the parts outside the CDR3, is EAGVAQSPRYKIIEKRQSVAFWCNPISGHATLYWYQQILGQGPKLLIQFQNNGVVDDSQLPKDRFSAERLKGVDSTLKIQPAKLEDSAVYLCASSRIAGGSTDTQYFGPGTRLTVL.

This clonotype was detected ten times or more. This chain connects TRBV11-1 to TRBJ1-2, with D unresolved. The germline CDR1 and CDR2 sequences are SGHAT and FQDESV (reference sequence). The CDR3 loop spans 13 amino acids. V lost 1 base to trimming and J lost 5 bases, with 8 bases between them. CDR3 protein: CASSLESAYGYTF. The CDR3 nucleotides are TGTGCCAGCAGCTTAGAGTCGGCATATGGCTACACCTTC.

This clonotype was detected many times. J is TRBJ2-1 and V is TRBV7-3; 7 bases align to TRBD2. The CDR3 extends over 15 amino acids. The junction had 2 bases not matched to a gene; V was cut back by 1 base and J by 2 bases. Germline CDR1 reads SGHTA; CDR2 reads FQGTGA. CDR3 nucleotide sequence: TGTGCCAGCAGCTTAAAGGGAGGGCCCTACAATGAGCAGTTCTTC. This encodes CASSLKGGPYNEQFF.

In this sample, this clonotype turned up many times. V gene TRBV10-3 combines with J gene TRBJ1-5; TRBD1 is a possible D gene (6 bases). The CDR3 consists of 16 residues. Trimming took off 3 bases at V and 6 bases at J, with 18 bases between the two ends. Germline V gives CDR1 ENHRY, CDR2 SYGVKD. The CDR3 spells CAISDGLAGDVQPQHF. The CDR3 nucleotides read TGTGCCATCAGTGATGGTTTGGCAGGGGATGTTCAGCCCCAGCATTTT.

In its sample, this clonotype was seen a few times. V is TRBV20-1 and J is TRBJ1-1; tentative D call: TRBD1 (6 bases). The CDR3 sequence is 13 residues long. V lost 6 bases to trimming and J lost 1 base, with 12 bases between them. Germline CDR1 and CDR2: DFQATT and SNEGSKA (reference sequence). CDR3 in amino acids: CSAGKQGNTEAFF. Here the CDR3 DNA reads TGCAGTGCGGGAAAACAGGGGAACACTGAAGCTTTCTTT.

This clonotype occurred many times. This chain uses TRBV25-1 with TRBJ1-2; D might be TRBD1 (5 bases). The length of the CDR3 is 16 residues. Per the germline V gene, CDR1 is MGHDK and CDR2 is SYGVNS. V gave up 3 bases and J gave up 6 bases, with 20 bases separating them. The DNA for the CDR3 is TGTGCCAGCAGTGACCCAAGGAAGGGGCGCGGGGATGGCTACACCTTC. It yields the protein CASSDPRKGRGDGYTF.

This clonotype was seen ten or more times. The CDR3 protein is CASSPGTGDQETQYF. DNA for the CDR3: TGTGCCAGCAGTCCCGGGACAGGGGACCAAGAGACCCAGTACTTC. The rearrangement links TRBV6-2 or TRBV6-3 to TRBJ2-5, with 10 nucleotides matching TRBD1. Unmatched junction bases numbered 3, after V lost 5 bases and J lost 0 bases. CDR3 length: 15 residues. Germline loops: CDR1 MNHEY, CDR2 SVGEGT.

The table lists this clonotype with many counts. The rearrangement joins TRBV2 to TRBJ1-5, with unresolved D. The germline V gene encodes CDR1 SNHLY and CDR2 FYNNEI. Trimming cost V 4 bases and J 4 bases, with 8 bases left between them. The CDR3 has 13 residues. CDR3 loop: CASSAPPNQPQHF. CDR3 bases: TGTGCCAGCAGTGCGCCCCCAAATCAGCCCCAGCATTTT.

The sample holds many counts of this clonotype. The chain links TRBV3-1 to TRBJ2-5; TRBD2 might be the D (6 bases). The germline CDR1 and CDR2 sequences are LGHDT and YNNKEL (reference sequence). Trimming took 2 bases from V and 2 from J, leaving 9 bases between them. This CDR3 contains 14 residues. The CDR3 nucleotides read TGTGCCAGCAGCCAATTTGGGAGGCAAGAGACCCAGTACTTC. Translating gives CASSQFGRQETQYF.

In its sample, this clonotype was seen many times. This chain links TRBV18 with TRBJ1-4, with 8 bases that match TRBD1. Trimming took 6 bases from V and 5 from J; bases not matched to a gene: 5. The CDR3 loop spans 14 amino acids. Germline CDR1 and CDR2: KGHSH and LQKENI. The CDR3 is CASSRQGMNEKLFF. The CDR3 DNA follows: TGTGCCAGCTCGCGACAGGGGATGAATGAAAAACTGTTTTTT. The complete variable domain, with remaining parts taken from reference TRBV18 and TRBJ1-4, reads NAGVMQNPRHLVRRRGQEARLRCSPMKGHSHVYWYRQLPEEGLKFMVYLQKENIIDESGMPKERFSAEFPKEGPSILRIQQVVRGDSAAYFCASSRQGMNEKLFFGSGTQLSVL.

Here the CDR3 reads CASSYSQGWDNYGYTF. The CDR3 coding sequence is TGTGCCAGCAGTTACTCCCAAGGCTGGGACAACTATGGCTACACCTTC. The chain employs TRBV6-5 and TRBJ1-2, with a possible D match to TRBD1 (5 bases). Trimming cost V 0 bases and J 2 bases, with 13 bases left between them. Germline V gene lookup returns CDR1 MNHEY and CDR2 SVGAGI. This CDR3 is 16 amino acids long.

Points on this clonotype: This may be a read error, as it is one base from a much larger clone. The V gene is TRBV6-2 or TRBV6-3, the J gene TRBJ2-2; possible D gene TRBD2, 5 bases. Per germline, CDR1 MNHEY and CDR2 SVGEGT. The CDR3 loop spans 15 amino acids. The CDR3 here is CTSSWRDYGNRELFF. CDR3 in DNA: TGTACCAGCAGTTGGAGAGACTATGGTAACCGGGAGCTGTTTTTT.

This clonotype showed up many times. CDR3 coding DNA: TGTGCCACCAGTGATATGGGACAGCCAGATACGCAGTATTTT. It encodes CATSDMGQPDTQYF. The J gene is TRBJ2-3, the V gene TRBV24-1; 7 positions match TRBD1. V trimming: 3 bases; J trimming: 4 bases; junction bases outside the gene matches: 3. There are 14 residues in the CDR3. Germline CDR1 and CDR2: KGHDR and SFDVKD.

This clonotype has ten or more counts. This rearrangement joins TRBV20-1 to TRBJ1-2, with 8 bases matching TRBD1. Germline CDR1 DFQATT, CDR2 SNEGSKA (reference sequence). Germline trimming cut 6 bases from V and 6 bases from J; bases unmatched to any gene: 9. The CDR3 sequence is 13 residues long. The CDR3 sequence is CSARGQGRNGYTF. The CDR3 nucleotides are TGCAGTGCCCGTGGACAGGGAAGGAATGGCTACACCTTC.

This CDR3 is CSARGRWDYNEQFF. The DNA of the CDR3 is TGCAGTGCTAGAGGGAGGTGGGACTACAATGAGCAGTTCTTC. J is TRBJ2-1 and V is TRBV20-1, with a possible D match to TRBD2 (5 bases). V dropped 1 base and J dropped 3 bases, with 10 bases sitting between them. Germline CDR1 DFQATT, CDR2 SNEGSKA (reference sequence). The CDR3 is made up of 14 amino acids.

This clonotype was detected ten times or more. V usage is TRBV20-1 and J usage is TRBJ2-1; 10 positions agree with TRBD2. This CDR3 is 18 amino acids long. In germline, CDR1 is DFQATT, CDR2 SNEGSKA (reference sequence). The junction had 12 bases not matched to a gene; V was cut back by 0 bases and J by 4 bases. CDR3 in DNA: TGCAGTGCTAGAGATTTGGGGGAAAGGACTAGCGGATACAATGAGCAGTTCTTC. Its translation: CSARDLGERTSGYNEQFF.